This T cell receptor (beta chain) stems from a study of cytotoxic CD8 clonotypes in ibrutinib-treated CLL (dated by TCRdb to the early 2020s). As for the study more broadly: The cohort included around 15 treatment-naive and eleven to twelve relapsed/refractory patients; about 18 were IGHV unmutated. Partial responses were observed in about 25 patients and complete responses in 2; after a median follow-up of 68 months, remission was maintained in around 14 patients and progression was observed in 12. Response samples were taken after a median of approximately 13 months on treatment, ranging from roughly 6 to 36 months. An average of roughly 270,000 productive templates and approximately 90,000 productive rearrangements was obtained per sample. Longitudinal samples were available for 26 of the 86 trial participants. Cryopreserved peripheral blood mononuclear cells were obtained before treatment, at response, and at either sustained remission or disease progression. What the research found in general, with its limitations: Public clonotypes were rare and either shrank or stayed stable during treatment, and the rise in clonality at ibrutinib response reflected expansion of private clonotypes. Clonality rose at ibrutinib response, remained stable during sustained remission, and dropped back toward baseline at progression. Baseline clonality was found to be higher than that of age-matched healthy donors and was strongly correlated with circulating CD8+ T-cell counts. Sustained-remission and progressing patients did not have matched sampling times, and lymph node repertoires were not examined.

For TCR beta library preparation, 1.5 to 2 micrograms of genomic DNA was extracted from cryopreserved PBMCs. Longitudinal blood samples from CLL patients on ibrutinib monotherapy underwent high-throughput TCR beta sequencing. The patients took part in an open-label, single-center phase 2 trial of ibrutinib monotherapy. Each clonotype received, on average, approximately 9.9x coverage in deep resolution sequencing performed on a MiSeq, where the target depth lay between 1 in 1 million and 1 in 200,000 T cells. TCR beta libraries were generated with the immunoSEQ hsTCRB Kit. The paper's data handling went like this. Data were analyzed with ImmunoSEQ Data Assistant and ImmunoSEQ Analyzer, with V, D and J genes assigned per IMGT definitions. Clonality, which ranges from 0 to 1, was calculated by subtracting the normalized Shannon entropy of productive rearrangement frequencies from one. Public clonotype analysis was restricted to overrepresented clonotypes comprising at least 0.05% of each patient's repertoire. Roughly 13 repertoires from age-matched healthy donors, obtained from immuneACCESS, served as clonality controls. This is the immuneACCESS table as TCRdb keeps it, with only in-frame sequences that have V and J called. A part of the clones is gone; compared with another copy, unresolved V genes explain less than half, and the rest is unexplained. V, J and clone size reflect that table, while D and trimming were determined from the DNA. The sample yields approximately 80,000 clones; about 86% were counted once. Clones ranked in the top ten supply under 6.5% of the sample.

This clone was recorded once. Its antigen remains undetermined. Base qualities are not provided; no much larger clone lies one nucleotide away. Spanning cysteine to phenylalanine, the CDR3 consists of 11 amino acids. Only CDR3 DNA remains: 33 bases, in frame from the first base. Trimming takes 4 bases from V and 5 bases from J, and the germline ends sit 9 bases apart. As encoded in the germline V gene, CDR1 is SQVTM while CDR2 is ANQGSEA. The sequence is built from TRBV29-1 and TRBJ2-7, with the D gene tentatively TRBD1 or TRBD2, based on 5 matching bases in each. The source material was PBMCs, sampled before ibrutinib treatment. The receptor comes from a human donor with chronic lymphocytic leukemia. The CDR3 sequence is CSVARGDEQYF. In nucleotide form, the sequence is TGCAGCGTTGCGCGAGGGGACGAGCAGTACTTC.